Listed here are 29 T cell receptor beta chains from one sample, sequenced in a study of molecular identifiers for immune sequencing clone quantification. Each CDR3 protein gets one entry after TCRdb re-called the PCR reads with MiXCR. The sample has under 600,000 distinct CDR3 sequences; over 20% are singletons. Sequencing was carried out using naive CD8+ T cells from blood, with Jurkat cell RNA spiked in. Sample subset: FACS-sorted CD8+CD4-CCR7+CD45RA+ naive T cells. Receptor source: a human donor in good health. Some libraries in this study had Jurkat cell RNA spiked in.

This clonotype came up many times. The V and J genes are TRBV6-9 and TRBJ2-2; TRBD2 might be the D (6 bases). V gave up 0 bases and J gave up 4 bases, with 9 bases separating them. The CDR3 is 15 amino acids. CDR1 and CDR2 from the germline V gene are MNHGY and SVAAGI. The DNA for the CDR3 is TGTGCCAGCAGTTATTCGCGGGACCTCACCGGGGAGCTGTTTTTT. Translating it yields CASSYSRDLTGELFF.

The sample holds many counts of this clonotype. CDR3 coding DNA: TGTGCCAGCAGCGCGCTACTAGCGGGGAGGGAGACCCAGTACTTC. The encoded protein is CASSALLAGRETQYF. V is TRBV7-2 and J is TRBJ2-5; the match to TRBD2 covers 10 bases. The CDR3 is made up of 15 amino acids. Germline trimming cut 5 bases from V and 5 bases from J; bases unmatched to any gene: 8. Germline V gene lookup returns CDR1 SGHTA and CDR2 FQGNSA.

Details on this clonotype: Given a much more abundant clone one base away, this may be a read error. Written as DNA, the CDR3 is TGTGGCAGCAGCCCAGCGGCGGGCGGGGATGAGTACTTC. Translation: CGSSPAAGGDEYF. The chain has TRBV11-3 and TRBJ2-7, with a weak D call TRBD2 (6 bases). The CDR3 has 13 amino acids. Looked up from germline, CDR1 is SGHNT and CDR2 is YENEEA.

On this clonotype: This may be a read error: a much more frequent sequence differs by one nucleotide. The chain is built from TRBV30 and TRBJ2-7; D not certain. CDR3 size: 13 residues. Germline lookup yields CDR1 GTSNPN and CDR2 SVGIG (reference sequence). The CDR3 nucleotides read TGTGCCTGGAGTATAGCTAAACGGCTCGAGCAGTGCTTC. Protein product: CAWSIAKRLEQCF.

This clonotype was observed at least ten times. The chain links TRBV27 to TRBJ1-4, with TRBD1 identical over 7 bases. Germline V CDR1 and CDR2: MNHEY, SMNVEV (reference sequence). This CDR3 is built from 14 residues. Losses at the gene ends were 2 bases for V and 10 bases for J; bases not matched to a gene: 7. The CDR3 DNA reads as TGTGCCAGCAGTTTAGAGGGGGCGCAGGCAAAACTGTTTTTT. This codes for CASSLEGAQAKLFF.

Only a few counts were recorded for this clonotype. A read error is likely, as this CDR3 ends without the conserved phenylalanine or tryptophan. J is TRBJ1-1 and V is TRBV25-1; D call uncertain. Germline V lookup: CDR1 MGHDK, CDR2 SYGVNS. Trimming stripped 4 bases from V and 0 bases from J, with 6 bases between. The CDR3 loop spans 13 amino acids. The CDR3 bases are TGTGCCAGCAGTGGGCTCCTGAACACTGAAGCTTTCCTT. Translated: CASSGLLNTEAFL.

A few counts support this clonotype. This chain uses TRBV20-1 with TRBJ2-7; D gene uncertain. Between the trimmed V and J ends, which lost 0 bases and 7 bases, there was a span of 10 bases. Germline CDR1 is DFQATT and CDR2 is SNEGSKA (reference sequence). The CDR3 spans 12 residues. The CDR3 loop is CSARDYTEEQYF. The CDR3 nucleotides read TGCAGTGCTAGAGATTACACGGAGGAGCAGTACTTC.

There are many counts of this clonotype. CDR3 sequence (DNA): TGCAGTGCTAGAATTGAGGGCCAAAACACTGAAGCTTTCTTT. Its protein is CSARIEGQNTEAFF. The rearrangement joins TRBV20-1 to TRBJ1-1; D uncertain. Germline loops: CDR1 DFQATT, CDR2 SNEGSKA (reference sequence). This CDR3 spans 14 amino acids. V was trimmed by 2 bases and J by 2 bases, leaving 12 bases between them.

With regard to this clonotype: A much larger clone differs by one base, so this may be a read error. This sequence joins TRBV30 and TRBJ1-1, with D possibly being TRBD1 (6 bases). This CDR3 region has 16 residues. The ends were cut back, 3 bases at V and 1 base at J, with 18 bases in the middle. The V gene's germline CDR1 is GTSNPN and CDR2 SVGIG (reference sequence). CDR3 amino acids: CAWRGRGHIANTEAFF. The CDR3 DNA is TGTGCCTGGAGGGGCAGGGGACATATAGCGAACACTGAAGCTTTCTTT.

In the case of this clonotype: A clone one base away is much larger, so this may be a read error. The gene calls are TRBV4-3 and TRBJ1-1; D is unclear. CDR1 and CDR2 (germline): LGHNA, YSLEER. The CDR3 is 15 amino acids. The CDR3 coding sequence is TGCGCCAGCAGCCCGACACACCGGATAATGACTGGAGCTTTCTTT. Its protein product is CASSPTHRIMTGAFF.

This clonotype occurred many times. The V call is TRBV27, the J call TRBJ1-1; D remains ambiguous. The length of the CDR3 is 14 residues. Between the trimmed V and J ends, which lost 0 bases and 6 bases, there was a span of 11 bases. Germline assignment: CDR1 MNHEY and CDR2 SMNVEV (reference sequence). The CDR3 bases are TGTGCCAGCAGTTTATCGGCCCGGGCGGCTGAAGCTTTCTTT. Translating gives CASSLSARAAEAFF.

This clonotype was observed many times. The chain has TRBV12-3 or TRBV12-4 and TRBJ2-3; D is unclear. The CDR3 sequence is 17 residues long. The V gene lost 3 bases and the J gene lost 0 bases, with 16 bases spanning the gap. In DNA, the CDR3 is TGTGCCAGCAGTTTTTCGCTGTTTCTGACGAGCACAGATACGCAGTATTTT. It encodes CASSFSLFLTSTDTQYF.

This clonotype was seen a handful of times. This chain links TRBV10-1 with TRBJ2-3; TRBD2 agrees at 10 bases. The CDR3 sequence is 15 residues long. With V trimmed by 2 bases and J by 4 bases, 3 bases remained unmatched. Germline CDR1 is WNHNN and CDR2 is SYGVQD (reference sequence). This CDR3 is CASSELSGGADTQYF. CDR3 nucleotide sequence: TGCGCCAGCAGTGAGCTGAGCGGGGGGGCAGATACGCAGTATTTT.

The sample holds a few counts of this clonotype. The CDR3 sequence is CAWSVITSELYEQYF. CDR3 bases: TGTGCCTGGAGTGTAATTACCAGCGAACTTTACGAGCAGTACTTC. This chain links TRBV30 with TRBJ2-7; D is ambiguous. The CDR3 loop spans 15 amino acids. CDR1 GTSNPN and CDR2 SVGIG come from the germline V gene (reference sequence). The V end was cut by 0 bases, the J end by 4 bases, with 16 bases between.

This clonotype appeared many times. The V and J genes are TRBV27 and TRBJ1-5; D call uncertain. The CDR3 loop spans 16 amino acids. V lost 5 bases and J 0 bases, leaving 14 bases between the germline ends. CDR1 and CDR2 (germline): MNHEY, SMNVEV (reference sequence). The chain's CDR3 is CASSPLRAYSNQPQHF. Here the CDR3 DNA reads TGTGCCAGCAGTCCCTTGCGGGCATATAGCAATCAGCCCCAGCATTTT.

A remark on this clonotype: A much bigger clone sits one base away, suggesting this may be a read error. The chain uses TRBV29-1 and TRBJ1-1; D not resolved. The CDR3 consists of 12 residues. The germline V gene has CDR1 SQVTM and CDR2 ANQGSEA. For the CDR3, the DNA is TGCAACGCCGAGCCACAGAACACTGAAGCTTTCTTT. Its protein is CNAEPQNTEAFF.

The chain combines TRBV7-9 with TRBJ2-1; perhaps TRBD2 as D (5 bases). Per the germline V gene, CDR1 is SEHNR and CDR2 is FQNEAQ (reference sequence). The CDR3 length is 15 residues. Between the trimmed V and J ends, which lost 2 bases and 9 bases, there was a span of 17 bases. The CDR3 here is CASSLSGVTGPEQFF. The CDR3 coding sequence is TGTGCCAGCAGCTTATCCGGGGTTACTGGGCCTGAGCAGTTCTTC.

A few counts support this clonotype. The V and J genes are TRBV20-1 and TRBJ1-2; no firm D call. V was pared by 1 base and J by 5 bases, with 20 bases between. The CDR3 runs to 16 residues. Germline V gives CDR1 DFQATT, CDR2 SNEGSKA (reference sequence). The CDR3, as DNA: TGCAGTGCTAGAGGTTTGAATCGCCAAGGATATTATGGCTACACCTTC. Residues: CSARGLNRQGYYGYTF.

This clonotype has ten or more counts. The rearrangement uses TRBV28 and TRBJ2-3, with 13 nucleotides matching TRBD2. V lost 5 bases and J lost 5; bases outside the gene matches: 7. The CDR3 runs to 16 residues. Per germline, CDR1 MDHEN and CDR2 SYDVKM. The CDR3 sequence is CASSEGLAGVEDTQYF. CDR3 bases: TGTGCCAGCAGTGAAGGACTAGCGGGAGTTGAAGATACGCAGTATTTT.

This chain uses TRBV23-1 with TRBJ2-5; tentative D call: TRBD2 (6 bases). TRBV23-1 is annotated as an ORF whose role is uncertain. V dropped 10 bases and J dropped 1 base, with 13 bases sitting between them. The CDR3 loop spans 13 amino acids. The CDR3 sequence: CATVQRAQETQYF. DNA for the CDR3: TGCGCCACCGTTCAGCGGGCCCAAGAGACCCAGTACTTC.

This clonotype turned up a few times. The chain recombines TRBV20-1 with TRBJ1-6; tentative D call: TRBD1 (5 bases). CDR1 and CDR2 (germline): DFQATT, SNEGSKA (reference sequence). The CDR3 has 14 residues. Trimming shortened V by 1 base and J by 9 bases, and 13 bases separated the two germline ends. The CDR3 DNA reads TGCAGTGCTAGAGGTGGAGGGGCCGGTTCACCCCTCCACTTT. It yields the protein CSARGGGAGSPLHF.

This clonotype appeared many times. The chain has TRBV5-1 and TRBJ2-1; TRBD1 aligns across 8 bases. The CDR3 is 13 residues long. V trimming: 4 bases; J trimming: 10 bases; junction bases outside the gene matches: 7. Germline loops: CDR1 SGHRS, CDR2 YFSETQ. This CDR3 reads CASSPAGGWEQFF. The CDR3 coding sequence is TGCGCCAGCAGCCCAGCAGGGGGCTGGGAGCAGTTCTTC.

The chain couples TRBV7-9 to TRBJ2-5; tentative D call: TRBD1 (6 bases). This CDR3 is 15 amino acids long. The germline gives CDR1 SEHNR, CDR2 FQNEAQ (reference sequence). V lost 4 bases to trimming and J lost 1 base, with 13 bases between them. Here the CDR3 DNA reads TGTGCCAGCAGCTCACCCCTGGACAGCCAAGAGACCCAGTACTTC. As protein: CASSSPLDSQETQYF.

Of note for this clonotype: This may stem from a read error, because a much larger clone lies one nucleotide away. CDR3 sequence: CSARVGRAYAQYF. CDR3 DNA: TGCAGTGCTAGAGTGGGGAGAGCCTACGCGCAGTACTTC. The chain links TRBV20-1 to TRBJ2-7; TRBD2 might be the D (5 bases). Per germline, CDR1 DFQATT and CDR2 SNEGSKA (reference sequence). The CDR3 consists of 13 residues.

V gene TRBV11-2 combines with J gene TRBJ1-2; maybe TRBD1 (5 bases). CDR3 length equals 14 residues. Deletions cut 4 bases from V and 4 bases from J, with 13 bases between. Germline CDR1 and CDR2: SGHAT and FQNNGV. Written as DNA, the CDR3 is TGTGCCAGCAGCTCCCCACAGGCGGGCTATGGCTACACCTTC. As protein: CASSSPQAGYGYTF. Full variable domain (remainder filled in from reference TRBV11-2 and TRBJ1-2): EAGVAQSPRYKIIEKRQSVAFWCNPISGHATLYWYQQILGQGPKLLIQFQNNGVVDDSQLPKDRFSAERLKGVDSTLKIQPAKLEDSAVYLCASSSPQAGYGYTFGSGTRLTVV.

Details on this clonotype: A much more abundant neighbour one base away suggests this may be a read error. This CDR3 reads CASSQTDRPSSAFF. CDR3 sequence (DNA): TGCGCCAGCAGCCAAACCGACAGGCCTTCCTCAGCTTTCTTT. The chain is built from TRBV4-1 and TRBJ1-1; possible D gene TRBD1, 6 bases. V was trimmed by 2 bases and J by 10 bases, leaving 17 bases between them. The CDR3 extends over 14 amino acids. Germline values: CDR1 MGHRA, CDR2 YSYEKL.

The chain links TRBV11-1 to TRBJ2-2, with D perhaps matching TRBD2 (5 bases). Trimming shortened V by 4 bases and J by 8 bases, and 11 bases separated the two germline ends. Germline CDR1 reads SGHAT; CDR2 reads FQDESV (reference sequence). The CDR3 has 13 amino acids. The CDR3: CASSSRDWGELFF. In nucleotides, the CDR3 is TGTGCCAGCAGCTCCCGGGATTGGGGGGAGCTGTTTTTT.

In its sample, this clonotype was seen many times. The rearrangement joins TRBV4-2 to TRBJ2-7, with 8 positions matching TRBD1. J gave up 5 bases and V 2 bases, and 8 bases lay outside the gene matches. The CDR3 is made up of 15 amino acids. Germline V lookup: CDR1 LGHNA, CDR2 YNFKEQ. This CDR3 is CASSQQDRVWDEQYF. The DNA for the CDR3 is TGTGCCAGCAGCCAACAGGACAGGGTTTGGGACGAGCAGTACTTC.

A word on this clonotype: This may be a read error: a much more frequent sequence differs by one nucleotide. The chain joins TRBV24-1 to TRBJ2-3; D remains unclear. V shed 7 bases and J shed 0 bases, with 7 bases lying between them. Looked up from germline, CDR1 is KGHDR and CDR2 is SFDVKD. The CDR3 is made up of 13 amino acids. The CDR3 reads CATRGTSTDTQYF. CDR3 coding DNA: TGTGCCACCAGGGGAACTAGCACAGATACGCAGTATTTT.